A single sample is the source of the 31 T cell receptor beta chains below, sequenced in a study of post-analysis software for immune sequencing data. Study observations and caveats: Controls showed lower frequencies than patients for roughly 5 TRBV segments, and TRBV5-6, TRBV5-1 and TRBV20-1 were among these.

cDNA libraries of TCR beta carried unique molecular identifiers. TCRdb reanalysed the PCR reads using MiXCR and keeps one entry per CDR3 protein. The repertoire holds 740,000 or so distinct CDR3 sequences, 53% seen once, with about 4.8% in the top ten. These receptors have no known antigen. Sequencing input: blood. Receptors were obtained from a girl aged 10 to 17 with multiple sclerosis.

CDR3 residues: CAIRGGTDTQYF. The CDR3 DNA follows: TGTGCCATCAGAGGGGGCACAGATACGCAGTATTTT. This chain joins TRBV10-3 and TRBJ2-3; possible D gene TRBD1, 5 bases. CDR3 size: 12 residues. V lost 6 bases to trimming and J lost 1 base, with 5 bases between them. The germline V gene has CDR1 ENHRY and CDR2 SYGVKD.

This rearrangement joins TRBV6-5 to TRBJ1-5; 7 bases align to TRBD1. Losses at the gene ends were 6 bases for V and 0 bases for J; bases not matched to a gene: 5. Per the germline V gene, CDR1 is MNHEY and CDR2 is SVGAGI. The CDR3 contains 15 residues. The CDR3 sequence: CASRRQGSSNQPQHF. DNA of the CDR3: TGTGCCAGCAGGCGACAGGGAAGTAGCAATCAGCCCCAGCATTTT.

The CDR3 DNA is TGCAGTGCTAGAGTCCGGCGGGGGAGCTCCTACGAGCAGTACTTC. This sequence encodes CSARVRRGSSYEQYF. This rearrangement joins TRBV20-1 to TRBJ2-7, with 7 bases aligning to TRBD2. The germline V gene has CDR1 DFQATT and CDR2 SNEGSKA (reference sequence). The J segment lost 0 bases and the V segment lost 1 base, leaving 6 bases of the junction unmatched. The CDR3 contains 15 residues.

As regards this clonotype: An end of the junction differs from the germline gene, which may be a read error. This chain connects TRBV12-3 or TRBV12-4 to TRBJ2-4, with 12 bases identical to TRBD2. This CDR3 region has 14 residues. The CDR3 protein is CASSLAGGSGEQYF. In nucleotides, the CDR3 is TGTGCCAGCAGTCTAGCGGGAGGGTCGGGAGAGCAGTACTTC.

The gene calls are TRBV12-3 or TRBV12-4 and TRBJ1-5; 9 positions agree with TRBD1. The V gene end was trimmed by 3 bases and the J gene end by 4 bases; junction bases not matched to a gene: 4. CDR3 length: 15 residues. CDR3 nucleotides: TGTGCCAGCAGTTTCCGGGACAGGGCAAATCAGCCCCAGCATTTT. It specifies CASSFRDRANQPQHF.

This chain links TRBV7-8 with TRBJ2-7; 8 bases agree with TRBD2. The germline V gene has CDR1 SGHVS and CDR2 FQNEAQ. The CDR3 runs to 18 residues. The junction had 13 bases not matched to a gene; V was cut back by 1 base and J by 2 bases. CDR3 residues: CASSLGRGAPAPTYEQYF. The CDR3 region has the DNA TGTGCCAGCAGCTTAGGGCGGGGGGCGCCCGCTCCTACCTACGAGCAGTACTTC.

V is TRBV2 and J is TRBJ1-4; D perhaps matches TRBD1 (5 bases). Looked up from germline, CDR1 is SNHLY and CDR2 is FYNNEI. This CDR3 has 15 residues. V lost 1 base and J 0 bases, leaving 6 bases between the germline ends. Here the CDR3 DNA reads TGTGCCAGCAGTGAAGAGGGGACAACTAATGAAAAACTGTTTTTT. As protein: CASSEEGTTNEKLFF.

The rearrangement links TRBV12-3 or TRBV12-4 to TRBJ1-1; 7 bases are shared with TRBD1. Trimming at V came to 9 bases and at J to 1 base, leaving 5 bases not matched to a gene. CDR3 size: 13 residues. CDR3 sequence: CASFRTGNTEAFF. The CDR3 nucleotides read TGTGCCAGTTTCCGGACAGGGAACACTGAAGCTTTCTTT.

This chain joins TRBV14 and TRBJ2-3; perhaps TRBD2 as D (5 bases). The CDR3 is 19 residues long. CDR1 and CDR2 from the germline V gene are SGHDN and FVKESK. Trimming shortened V by 1 base and J by 3 bases, and 23 bases separated the two germline ends. The CDR3 bases are TGTGCCAGCAGCCAAGTTGGGTTCGGGATCCAAGGAAAGACAGATACGCAGTATTTT. Encoded protein: CASSQVGFGIQGKTDTQYF.

The chain couples TRBV20-1 to TRBJ2-3; 8 bases fit TRBD2. With 3 bases clipped from V and 7 bases from J, the junction kept 9 bases outside the gene matches. The CDR3 spans 14 residues. CDR1 is DFQATT and CDR2 is SNEGSKA in the germline V gene (reference sequence). The CDR3 reads CSASGGAPLNTQYF. As DNA, the CDR3 is TGCAGTGCTAGCGGGGGGGCACCTCTCAATACGCAGTATTTT.

The J gene is TRBJ2-5, the V gene TRBV14; D is perhaps TRBD1 (6 bases). V shed 5 bases and J shed 1 base, with 17 bases lying between them. The CDR3 covers 16 residues. Germline V gene lookup returns CDR1 SGHDN and CDR2 FVKESK. The CDR3 is CASSKIPGQSQETQYF. As DNA, the CDR3 is TGTGCCAGCAGCAAGATTCCGGGACAAAGCCAAGAGACCCAGTACTTC.

Only a few counts were recorded for this clonotype. The V gene is TRBV9, the J gene TRBJ2-1; 9 nucleotides line up with TRBD2. Trimming at V came to 0 bases and at J to 8 bases, leaving 0 bases not matched to a gene. The CDR3 consists of 13 residues. Germline V lookup: CDR1 SGDLS, CDR2 YYNGEE. This CDR3 reads CASSVASGDEQFF. CDR3 DNA: TGTGCCAGCAGCGTAGCTAGCGGGGATGAGCAGTTCTTC. The entire variable domain, with the rest obtained from reference TRBV9 and TRBJ2-1, is as follows: DSGVTQTPKHLITATGQRVTLRCSPRSGDLSVYWYQQSLDQGLQFLIQYYNGEERAKGNILERFSAQQFPDLHSELNLSSLELGDSALYFCASSVASGDEQFFGPGTRLTVL.

DNA of the CDR3: TGTGCCAGCAGTGGGCACCGTGGGGCGAATGAGCAGTTCTTC. Translation: CASSGHRGANEQFF. V gene TRBV12-3 or TRBV12-4 combines with J gene TRBJ2-1; a weak D match, TRBD1 (5 bases). The V gene lost 5 bases and the J gene lost 7 bases, with 15 bases spanning the gap. This CDR3 has 14 amino acids.

The genes are TRBV5-1 and TRBJ2-1; 13 nucleotides line up with TRBD2. J was trimmed by 0 bases and V by 0 bases; bases with no gene match: 3. This CDR3 is 18 amino acids long. Per the germline V gene, CDR1 is SGHRS and CDR2 is YFSETQ. CDR3 nucleotide sequence: TGCGCCAGCAGCTTGGTGAGGACTAGCGGGAGCTCCTACAATGAGCAGTTCTTC. Residues: CASSLVRTSGSSYNEQFF.

This clonotype was seen only a few times. The chain recombines TRBV15 with TRBJ2-7; unclear D gene. Germline CDR1 reads LNHNV; CDR2 reads YYDKDF (reference sequence). The V end was cut by 0 bases, the J end by 3 bases, with 9 bases between. The CDR3 is 14 residues long. In nucleotides, the CDR3 is TGTGCCACCAGCAGAGACGGGTTAGTCTACGAGCAGTACTTC. Its protein is CATSRDGLVYEQYF.

The V and J genes are TRBV9 and TRBJ2-3, with 13 bases identical to TRBD2. V shed 3 bases, J shed 8 bases, and the junction held 9 bases outside the gene matches. This CDR3 spans 16 amino acids. In germline, CDR1 is SGDLS, CDR2 YYNGEE. The CDR3 bases are TGTGCCAGCAGCGAGGGACTAGCGGGGACCCACGGTACGCAGTATTTT. Translation: CASSEGLAGTHGTQYF.

V is TRBV20-1 and J is TRBJ2-7; tentatively, D is TRBD2 (5 bases). V was cut by 7 bases and J by 1 base, with 14 bases left in between. The CDR3 runs 13 residues. Germline CDR1 reads DFQATT; CDR2 reads SNEGSKA (reference sequence). The CDR3 spells CSVPTGKSYEQYF. CDR3 nucleotide sequence: TGCAGTGTACCGACCGGGAAATCCTACGAGCAGTACTTC.

The chain links TRBV12-3 or TRBV12-4 to TRBJ2-5; 10 bases match TRBD1. V was clipped by 3 bases and J by 1 base; unmatched bases: 5. This CDR3 region has 16 residues. This CDR3 is CASSFGTGAFQETQYF. The CDR3 DNA is TGTGCCAGCAGTTTTGGGACAGGGGCCTTCCAAGAGACCCAGTACTTC.

The chain carries TRBV12-3 or TRBV12-4 and TRBJ2-3; no clear D. This CDR3 spans 11 amino acids. Trimming took 8 bases from V and 9 from J, leaving 12 bases between them. CDR3 in amino acids: CASALKATQYF. CDR3 DNA sequence: TGTGCCAGCGCTCTCAAGGCCACGCAGTATTTT.

The chain is built from TRBV29-1 and TRBJ1-5, with 11 bases that match TRBD1. This CDR3 is built from 13 residues. Germline V gene lookup returns CDR1 SQVTM and CDR2 ANQGSEA. V was pared by 6 bases and J by 5 bases, with 3 bases of the junction left unmatched. CDR3 in DNA: TGCAGCGTGGGACAGGGGGTGGATCAGCCCCAGCATTTT. It codes for CSVGQGVDQPQHF.

CDR3 coding DNA: TGTGCCACCTTAGCGGGGAGCTCCTACAATGAGCAGTTCTTC. Translated: CATLAGSSYNEQFF. V gene TRBV10-3 combines with J gene TRBJ2-1, with TRBD2 matching 8 bases. The J segment lost 0 bases and the V segment lost 10 bases, leaving 5 bases of the junction unmatched. The germline V gene has CDR1 ENHRY and CDR2 SYGVKD. The CDR3 spans 14 residues.

V gene TRBV29-1 combines with J gene TRBJ2-7; a possible D gene is TRBD2 (6 bases). The CDR3 consists of 13 residues. Germline loops: CDR1 SQVTM, CDR2 ANQGSEA. V lost 4 bases and J 4 bases, leaving 14 bases between the germline ends. The CDR3 nucleotides read TGCAGCGTTGCTGGTCTAGCGCAGTACGAGCAGTACTTC. It encodes CSVAGLAQYEQYF.

Turning to this clonotype: The limits of the CDR3 on the DNA are not certain, so only TCRdb's listed CDR3 is given. The rearrangement uses TRBV28 and TRBJ2-6; the D call in the table, TRBD2, was not verified against the DNA. Looked up from germline, CDR1 is MDHEN and CDR2 is SYDVKM. Both ends counted, the CDR3 spans 18 residues. The CDR3 spells CASSSSGLPSSGANVLTF.

The rearrangement uses TRBV5-1 and TRBJ1-2; weak D call: TRBD1 (5 bases). The ends were cut back, 0 bases at V and 4 bases at J, with 13 bases in the middle. The CDR3 length is 15 residues. The germline CDR1 and CDR2 sequences are SGHRS and YFSETQ. The CDR3 reads CASSLVAGQVYGYTF. CDR3 bases: TGCGCCAGCAGCTTGGTCGCAGGGCAGGTCTATGGCTACACCTTC.

The chain carries TRBV10-3 and TRBJ2-7; TRBD2 aligns across 12 bases. The end of the DNA is better explained by TRBJ2-5, so the J call may be wrong. The germline V gene encodes CDR1 ENHRY and CDR2 SYGVKD. The CDR3 loop spans 13 amino acids. CDR3 region: CATSGRVGETQYF. The CDR3 DNA sequence: TGTGCCACTAGCGGGAGGGTGGGAGAGACCCAGTACTTC.

This chain uses TRBV3-1 with TRBJ2-4; 8 positions agree with TRBD1. Trimming at V came to 5 bases and at J to 2 bases, leaving 17 bases not matched to a gene. Germline values: CDR1 LGHDT, CDR2 YNNKEL (reference sequence). The CDR3 contains 19 residues. The DNA of the CDR3 is TGTGCCAGCAGCAGAGGTTCCCAAGGACAGGGAGGATCCAAAAACATTCAGTACTTC. Protein product: CASSRGSQGQGGSKNIQYF.

The gene calls are TRBV10-3 and TRBJ2-5; 9 positions agree with TRBD2. The end of the DNA fits TRBJ2-7 better, so the J call may be wrong. Per the germline V gene, CDR1 is ENHRY and CDR2 is SYGVKD. This CDR3 comprises 14 residues. The CDR3 sequence is CAIRNSGSRNEQYF. In DNA, the CDR3 is TGTGCCATCAGGAATAGCGGGAGTAGGAACGAGCAGTACTTC.

This rearrangement joins TRBV12-3 or TRBV12-4 to TRBJ1-1; D not resolved. This CDR3 has 15 amino acids. Trimming shortened V by 6 bases and J by 0 bases, and 14 bases separated the two germline ends. This chain's CDR3 is CASSSVGSMNTEAFF. Written as DNA, the CDR3 is TGTGCCAGCAGCTCCGTTGGCAGCATGAACACTGAAGCTTTCTTT.

There are a few counts of this clonotype. J is TRBJ1-2 and V is TRBV5-1; weak D call: TRBD1 (5 bases). The CDR3 consists of 16 residues. Trimming took 0 bases from V and 6 from J, leaving 18 bases between them. Germline CDR1 is SGHRS and CDR2 is YFSETQ. The CDR3: CASSLGQPDLTNGYTF. CDR3 DNA sequence: TGCGCCAGCAGCTTGGGACAGCCGGACTTGACGAATGGCTACACCTTC. The entire variable domain, with the rest obtained from reference TRBV5-1 and TRBJ1-2, is as follows: KAGVTQTPRYLIKTRGQQVTLSCSPISGHRSVSWYQQTPGQGLQFLFEYFSETQRNKGNFPGRFSGRQFSNSRSEMNVSTLELGDSALYLCASSLGQPDLTNGYTFGSGTRLTVV.

V usage is TRBV6-4 and J usage is TRBJ2-1; D might be TRBD1 or TRBD2, each matching 5 bases. The germline V gene has CDR1 MRHNA and CDR2 SNTAGT. Trimming cost V 0 bases and J 0 bases, with 15 bases left between them. The CDR3 has 18 amino acids. CDR3 region: CASSDSALGDRSYNEQFF. In DNA form, the CDR3 reads TGTGCCAGCAGTGACTCTGCCCTGGGGGACCGCTCCTACAATGAGCAGTTCTTC.

A single count supports this clonotype. The chain employs TRBV11-3 and TRBJ2-1; 11 nucleotides match TRBD2. Germline V lookup: CDR1 SGHNT, CDR2 YENEEA. CDR3 length: 15 amino acids. V lost 4 bases, J lost 8 bases, and 7 bases stayed unmatched. This CDR3 is CASSSTSGKSDEQFF. The CDR3 nucleotides read TGTGCCAGCAGCTCGACTAGCGGGAAGTCCGATGAGCAGTTCTTC.